This TCR beta chain is drawn from a study of brain metastases from non-small cell lung cancer. This table comes from immunoSEQ multiplex PCR, and its TCRdb copy is limited to in-frame clones, with some not included. The sample has thousands of clones; around 81% are singletons. The sample taken for sequencing was primary lung tumor tissue. This clonotype was obtained from a donor older than 35 with non-small cell lung cancer.

CDR3 DNA sequence: TGTGCCAGCAGCTTGGGGTGGAGGTCCCGCTCCTACAATGAGCAGTTCTTC. Translated: CASSLGWRSRSYNEQFF. The gene calls are TRBV7-2 and TRBJ2-1; perhaps TRBD2 as D (5 bases). V lost 3 bases and J 0 bases, leaving 15 bases between the germline ends. The CDR3 is 17 amino acids. Looked up from germline, CDR1 is SGHTA and CDR2 is FQGNSA.